This TCR beta chain was captured in a study of blood T cells in healthy people across ages. Whole-study results and caveats: Estimated diversity, derived from one million T cells, was regarded as an underestimate.

Through a sample-barcoded 5' primer and a J-beta primer mix, a second PCR was run for roughly 7 to 11 cycles. TCRdb passed the 5' RACE reads through MiXCR, listing each CDR3 protein once. The sample has over 1,200,000 distinct CDR3 sequences, roughly 59% seen once. As concerns this clonotype: As yet, its antigen is unknown.

The sequence came from a man aged 18 to 35 in good health. The sequenced sample consisted of blood.

CDR3 region: CASSPGTTRGTQYF. The CDR3 DNA reads as TGTGCCAGCAGTCCCGGGACAACCAGGGGGACCCAGTACTTC. The chain combines TRBV2 with TRBJ2-5; weak D call: TRBD1 (6 bases). This CDR3 comprises 14 residues. Germline V lookup: CDR1 SNHLY, CDR2 FYNNEI. With 5 bases removed from V and 7 bases from J, the gap between germline ends came to 17 bases.